These 8 T cell receptor beta chains came from one sample sequenced in a study of blood T cell repertoires in COVID-19. Profiling relied on immunoSEQ multiplex PCR, and the TCRdb table lists in-frame clones only, not all of them. Here the sample spans hundreds of thousands of clones, approximately 89% being singletons. The sample taken for sequencing was peripheral blood. The receptors were gathered from a woman aged 55-69 years with acute or convalescent COVID-19.

This chain connects TRBV30 to TRBJ2-5, with D possibly being TRBD1 (6 bases). Trimming cost V 2 bases and J 4 bases, with 17 bases left between them. The CDR3 runs to 15 residues. Germline values: CDR1 GTSNPN, CDR2 SVGIG (reference sequence). The CDR3 spells CAWSSGVGLGETQYF. CDR3 in DNA: TGTGCCTGGAGTTCAGGGGTCGGTCTTGGAGAGACCCAGTACTTC.

V gene TRBV7-2 combines with J gene TRBJ2-7; no reliable D call. V lost 5 bases and J 3 bases, leaving 8 bases between the germline ends. This CDR3 region has 12 residues. CDR1 and CDR2 from the germline V gene are SGHTA and FQGNSA. Here the CDR3 DNA reads TGTGCCAGCAGCGCGAATAACTACGAGCAGTACTTC. Amino acids: CASSANNYEQYF.

The V call is TRBV3-1 (or the pseudogene TRBV3-2), the J call TRBJ2-7; D possibly corresponds to TRBD1 (6 bases). Per germline, CDR1 LGHDT and CDR2 YNNKEL (reference sequence). This CDR3 is 14 amino acids long. Trimming took 2 bases from V and 2 from J, leaving 10 bases between them. CDR3 sequence: CASSQQTGAYEQYF. Written as DNA, the CDR3 is TGTGCCAGCAGCCAACAGACAGGAGCCTACGAGCAGTACTTC.

V and J are TRBV29-1 and TRBJ2-1, with D possibly TRBD2 on 5 matching bases. The germline V gene encodes CDR1 SQVTM and CDR2 ANQGSEA. The CDR3 consists of 10 residues. V was cut by 5 bases and J by 7 bases, with 6 bases left in between. Here the CDR3 reads CSVRDNEQFF. CDR3 DNA: TGCAGCGTTCGGGATAATGAGCAGTTCTTC.

This clone was counted between two and nine times. This sequence joins TRBV19 and TRBJ2-1; D might be TRBD2 (6 bases). This CDR3 spans 16 amino acids. V was pared by 1 base and J by 8 bases, with 18 bases between. Germline-derived CDR1 and CDR2 are LNHDA and SQIVND (reference sequence). CDR3 bases: TGTGCCAGTAGTATAGGGGGGTTCGGGAGTTTGGATGAGCAGTTCTTC. Translation: CASSIGGFGSLDEQFF.

The chain carries TRBV6-2 or TRBV6-3 and TRBJ1-5; D is uncertain. Germline assignment: CDR1 MNHEY and CDR2 SVGEGT. The CDR3 is made up of 18 amino acids. V was cut by 3 bases and J by 2 bases, with 20 bases left in between. As DNA, the CDR3 is TGTGCCAGCAGTTATAGGTCTTGGCAGGCGTCGGGCAATCAGCCCCAGCATTTT. Its protein product is CASSYRSWQASGNQPQHF.

This chain joins TRBV6-6 and TRBJ1-6; 7 bases align to TRBD1. Trimming cost V 5 bases and J 6 bases; bases outside gene matches: 10. This CDR3 has 16 residues. In germline, CDR1 is MNHNY, CDR2 SVGAGI (reference sequence). The DNA of the CDR3 is TGTGCCAGCAGTCGGACAGGCCAGGTCGCTAATTCACCCCTCCACTTT. Protein product: CASSRTGQVANSPLHF.

The genes are TRBV4-3 and TRBJ2-2; possibly TRBD1 for D (6 bases). Germline CDR1 reads LGHNA; CDR2 reads YSLEER. CDR3 length: 18 residues. V was pared by 2 bases and J by 0 bases, with 16 bases between. The CDR3 region is CASSQTFRQASNTGELFF. The CDR3, as DNA: TGCGCCAGCAGCCAAACCTTTAGACAGGCCTCGAACACCGGGGAGCTGTTTTTT.